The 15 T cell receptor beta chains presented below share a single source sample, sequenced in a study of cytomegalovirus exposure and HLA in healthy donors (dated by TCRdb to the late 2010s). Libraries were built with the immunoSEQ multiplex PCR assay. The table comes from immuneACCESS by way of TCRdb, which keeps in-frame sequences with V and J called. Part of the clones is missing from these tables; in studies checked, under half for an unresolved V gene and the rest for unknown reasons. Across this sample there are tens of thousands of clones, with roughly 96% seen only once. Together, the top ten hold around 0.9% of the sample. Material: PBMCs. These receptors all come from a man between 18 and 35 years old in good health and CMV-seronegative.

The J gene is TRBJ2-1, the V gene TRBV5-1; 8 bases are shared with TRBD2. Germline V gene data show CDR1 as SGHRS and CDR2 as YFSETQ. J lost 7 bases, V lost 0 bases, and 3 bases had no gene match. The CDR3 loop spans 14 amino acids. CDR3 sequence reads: CASSLDPSGNEQFF. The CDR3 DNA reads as TGCGCCAGCAGCTTGGACCCTAGCGGGAATGAGCAGTTCTTC.

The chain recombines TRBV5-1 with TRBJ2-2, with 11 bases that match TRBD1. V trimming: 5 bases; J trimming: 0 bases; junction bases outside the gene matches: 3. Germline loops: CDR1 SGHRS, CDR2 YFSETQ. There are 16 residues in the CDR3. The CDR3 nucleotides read TGCGCCAGCAGGGACAGGGGGCGCGCGAACACCGGGGAGCTGTTTTTT. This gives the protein CASRDRGRANTGELFF.

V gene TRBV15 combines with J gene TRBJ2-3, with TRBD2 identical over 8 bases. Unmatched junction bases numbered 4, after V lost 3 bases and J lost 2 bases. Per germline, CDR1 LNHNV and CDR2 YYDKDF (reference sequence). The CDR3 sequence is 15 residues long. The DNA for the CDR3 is TGTGCCACCAGCAGGACTAGCGACTACACAGATACGCAGTATTTT. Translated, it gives CATSRTSDYTDTQYF.

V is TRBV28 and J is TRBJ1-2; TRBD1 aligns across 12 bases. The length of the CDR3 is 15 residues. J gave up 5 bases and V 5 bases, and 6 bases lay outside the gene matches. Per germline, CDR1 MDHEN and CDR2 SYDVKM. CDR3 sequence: CASSVPGQGAYGYTF. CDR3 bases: TGTGCCAGCAGTGTCCCGGGACAGGGGGCTTATGGCTACACCTTC.

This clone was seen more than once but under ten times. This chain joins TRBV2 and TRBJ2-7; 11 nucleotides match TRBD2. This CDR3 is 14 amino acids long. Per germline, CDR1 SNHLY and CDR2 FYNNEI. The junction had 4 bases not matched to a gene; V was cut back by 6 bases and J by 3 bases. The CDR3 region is CASRATSGGYEQYF. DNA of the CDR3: TGTGCCAGCAGGGCTACTAGCGGGGGCTACGAGCAGTACTTC.

The CDR3 reads CASRGTSDRVVSYEQYF. The DNA for the CDR3 is TGTGCCAGCAGGGGTACCTCGGACAGAGTTGTTTCCTACGAGCAGTACTTC. The rearrangement uses TRBV2 and TRBJ2-7; D might be TRBD1 (6 bases). Germline CDR1 and CDR2: SNHLY and FYNNEI. Trimming took off 6 bases at V and 1 base at J, with 22 bases between the two ends. The CDR3 has 17 amino acids.

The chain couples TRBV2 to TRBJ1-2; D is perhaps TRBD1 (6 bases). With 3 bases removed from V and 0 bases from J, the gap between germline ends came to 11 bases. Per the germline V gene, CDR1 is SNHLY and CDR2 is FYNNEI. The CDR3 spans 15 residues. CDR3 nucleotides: TGTGCCAGCAGTGAGAGAGACAGGTCTAACTATGGCTACACCTTC. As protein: CASSERDRSNYGYTF.

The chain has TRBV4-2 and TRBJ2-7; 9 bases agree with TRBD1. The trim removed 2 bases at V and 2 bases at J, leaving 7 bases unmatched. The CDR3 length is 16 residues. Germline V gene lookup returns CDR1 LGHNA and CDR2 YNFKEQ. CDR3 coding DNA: TGTGCCAGCAGCCAATACGGACAGGGGACTCCCTACGAGCAGTACTTC. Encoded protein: CASSQYGQGTPYEQYF.

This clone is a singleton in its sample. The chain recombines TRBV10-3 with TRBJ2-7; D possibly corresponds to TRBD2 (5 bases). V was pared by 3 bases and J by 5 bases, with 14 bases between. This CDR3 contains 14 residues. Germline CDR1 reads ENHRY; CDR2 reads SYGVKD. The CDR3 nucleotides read TGTGCCATCAGTGATACGCTAGCTGAACACGAGCAGTACTTC. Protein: CAISDTLAEHEQYF.

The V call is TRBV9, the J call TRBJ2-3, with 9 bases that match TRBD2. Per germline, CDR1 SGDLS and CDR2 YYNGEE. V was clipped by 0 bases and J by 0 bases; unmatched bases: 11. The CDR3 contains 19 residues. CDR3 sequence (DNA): TGTGCCAGCAGCGTAGAGAGTAGGGCTAGCGGGACTAGCACAGATACGCAGTATTTT. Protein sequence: CASSVESRASGTSTDTQYF.

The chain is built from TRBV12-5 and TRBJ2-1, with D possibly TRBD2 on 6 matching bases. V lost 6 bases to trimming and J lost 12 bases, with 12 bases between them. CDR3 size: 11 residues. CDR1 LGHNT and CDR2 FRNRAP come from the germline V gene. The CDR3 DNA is TGTGCTAGTGGGGAGGGGCGTGCGCAGTTCTTC. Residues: CASGEGRAQFF. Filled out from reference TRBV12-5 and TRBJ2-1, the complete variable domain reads DARVTQTPRHKVTEMGQEVTMRCQPILGHNTVFWYRQTMMQGLELLAYFRNRAPLDDSGMPKDRFSAEMPDATLATLKIQPSEPRDSAVYFCASGEGRAQFFGPGTRLTVL.

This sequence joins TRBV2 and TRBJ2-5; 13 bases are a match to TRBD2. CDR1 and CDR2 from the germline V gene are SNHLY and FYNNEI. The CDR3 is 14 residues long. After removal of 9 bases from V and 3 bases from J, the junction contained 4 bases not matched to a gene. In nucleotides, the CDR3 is TGTGCCAGTGGAGGACTAGCGGGAGAAGAGACCCAGTACTTC. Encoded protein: CASGGLAGEETQYF.

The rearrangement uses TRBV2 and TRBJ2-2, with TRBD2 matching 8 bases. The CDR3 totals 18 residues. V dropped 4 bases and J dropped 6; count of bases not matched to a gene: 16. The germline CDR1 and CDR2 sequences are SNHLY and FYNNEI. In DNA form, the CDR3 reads TGTGCCAGCAGTGGGGTAAACCGGGAGGGGATTCGGGCCGGGGAGCTGTTTTTT. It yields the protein CASSGVNREGIRAGELFF. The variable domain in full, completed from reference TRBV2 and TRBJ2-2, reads EPEVTQTPSHQVTQMGQEVILRCVPISNHLYFYWYRQILGQKVEFLVSFYNNEISEKSEIFDDQFSVERPDGSNFTLKIRSTKLEDSAMYFCASSGVNREGIRAGELFFGEGSRLTVL.

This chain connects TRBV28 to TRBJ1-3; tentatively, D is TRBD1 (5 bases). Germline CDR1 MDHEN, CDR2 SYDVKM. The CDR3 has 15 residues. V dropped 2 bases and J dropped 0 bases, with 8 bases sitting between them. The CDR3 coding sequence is TGTGCCAGCAGTTTAGGACACAGCTCTGGAAACACCATATATTTT. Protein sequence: CASSLGHSSGNTIYF.

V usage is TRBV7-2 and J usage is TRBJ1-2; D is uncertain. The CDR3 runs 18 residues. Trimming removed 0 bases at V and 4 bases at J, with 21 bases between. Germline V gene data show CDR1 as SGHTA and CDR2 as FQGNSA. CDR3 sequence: CASSLAEIDGRLFYGYTF. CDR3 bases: TGTGCCAGCAGCTTAGCTGAGATAGATGGGAGACTATTCTATGGCTACACCTTC.